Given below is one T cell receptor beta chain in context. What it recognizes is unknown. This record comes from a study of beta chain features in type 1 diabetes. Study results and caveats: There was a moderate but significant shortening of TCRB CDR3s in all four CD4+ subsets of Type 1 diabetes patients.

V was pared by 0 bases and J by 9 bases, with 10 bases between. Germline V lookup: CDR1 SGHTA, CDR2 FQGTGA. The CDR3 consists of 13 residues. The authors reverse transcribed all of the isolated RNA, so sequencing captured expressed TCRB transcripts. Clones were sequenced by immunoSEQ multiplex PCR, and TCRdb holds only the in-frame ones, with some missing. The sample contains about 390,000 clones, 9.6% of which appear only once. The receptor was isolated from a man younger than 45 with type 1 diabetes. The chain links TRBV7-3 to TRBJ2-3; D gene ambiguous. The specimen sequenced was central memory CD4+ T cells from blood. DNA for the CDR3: TGTGCCAGCAGCTTAACTCCCGAGGAGACGCAGTATTTT. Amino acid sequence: CASSLTPEETQYF.